These T cell receptor beta chains were read from a single sample in a study of T cell responses to AZD1222 COVID-19 vaccine. Data came from immunoSEQ multiplex PCR; TCRdb stores just in-frame clones and leaves some out. The table has around 200,000 clones, about 92% seen once. The input for sequencing was peripheral blood, taken on day 0 of AZD1222 vaccination. The receptors come from an adult in good health. The CDR3 runs from the conserved cysteine through the conserved F or W. D genes are given only for firm matches.

j_gene | v_gene | d_gene | CDR3aa
TRBJ2-1 | TRBV5-5 | - | CASSPGGLSYNEQFF
TRBJ2-1 | TRBV29-1 | TRBD2 | CSEAGGNEQFF
TRBJ1-6 | TRBV18 | TRBD1 | CASSPTIQGSGSPLHF
TRBJ1-3 | TRBV11-2 | - | CASSPGNTIYF
TRBJ2-2 | TRBV14 | - | CASSQVVGSGELFF
TRBJ1-2 | TRBV7-2 | - | CASSSVTNYGYTF
TRBJ1-1 | TRBV11-3 | - | CASRSEAFF
TRBJ2-1 | TRBV30 | - | CAWSSQYNEQFF
TRBJ1-5 | TRBV20-1 | - | CSASGFVAAGQPQHF
TRBJ1-1 | TRBV25-1 | TRBD1 | CASSELGQGNGEAFF
TRBJ2-7 | TRBV5-8 | TRBD1 | CASSLEGTGQGAYF
TRBJ2-7 | TRBV5-4 | - | CASRGPTYEQYF
TRBJ2-2 | TRBV5-1 | - | CASRGTTGELFF
TRBJ1-2 | TRBV7-9 | - | CASSFGGNGGYTF
TRBJ2-7 | TRBV7-9 | - | CASSLAPNNYEQYF
TRBJ1-1 | TRBV19 | - | CASSITVGTGAEAFF
TRBJ2-7 | TRBV29-1 | - | CSARGEGSYEQYF
TRBJ2-5 | TRBV5-1 | - | CASSLVSGAETQYF
TRBJ2-5 | TRBV7-8 | - | CASSLLARLSETQYF
TRBJ1-1 | TRBV5-1 | - | CASRKSGGMNTEAFF
TRBJ1-2 | TRBV6-5 | TRBD1 | CATTTGPSYGYTF
TRBJ2-7 | TRBV5-6 | - | CASSLNNREQYF
TRBJ1-5 | TRBV6-5 | - | CASRQGENQPQHF
TRBJ1-2 | TRBV19 | - | CASRWGAGLNNYGYTF
TRBJ1-5 | TRBV19 | - | CASSIASNQPQHF
TRBJ1-1 | TRBV6-5 | - | CASSYEGGPVLTEAFF
TRBJ1-1 | TRBV4-1 | - | CASSQEYPGGEAFF
TRBJ1-2 | TRBV18 | - | CASSLGDDDYGYTF
TRBJ2-1 | TRBV6-4 | - | CASKGSGGLDEQFF
TRBJ1-1 | TRBV6-5 | TRBD1 | CASRGGQGRTEAFF
TRBJ1-1 | TRBV3-1/TRBV3-2 | - | CASSQDAPMNTEAFF
TRBJ2-1 | TRBV7-2 | - | CASSSQPMAGEQFF
TRBJ2-1 | TRBV5-1 | - | CASSLQRGYNEQFF
TRBJ2-4 | TRBV2 | - | CASSRALFAIQYF
TRBJ2-7 | TRBV5-1 | TRBD2 | CASSLGGSGRAYEQYF
TRBJ1-1 | TRBV5-1 | - | CASSFGQNTEAFF
TRBJ1-5 | TRBV27 | - | CASSLGSNQPQHF